The 13 T cell receptor beta chains below were found in one sample sequenced in a study of PD-L1 blockade in urothelial cancer. Time point defined: pretreatment peripheral blood. Measured with immunoSEQ multiplex PCR; TCRdb has only the in-frame clones, and not every one. Seen here are about 56,000 clones, around 86% observed once, and the top ten hold more than 15%. Here the sequenced sample was PBMCs, taken around atezolizumab (anti-PD-L1) treatment. The receptors originated from a man aged 65-85 years with urothelial cancer.

The chain combines TRBV27 with TRBJ1-1; D perhaps matches TRBD1 (5 bases). V lost 0 bases and J lost 3, with 8 bases in between. The CDR3 contains 14 residues. Germline V CDR1 and CDR2: MNHEY, SMNVEV (reference sequence). For the CDR3, the DNA is TGTGCCAGCAGTTTATCGGGGCCAGACACTGAAGCTTTCTTT. It encodes CASSLSGPDTEAFF.

This clone was detected a few times. The CDR3 spells CASSGQVNTGELFF. Written as DNA, the CDR3 is TGTGCCAGTAGTGGACAGGTTAACACCGGGGAGCTGTTTTTT. The V call is TRBV19, the J call TRBJ2-2, with TRBD1 matching over 7 bases. Germline CDR1 reads LNHDA; CDR2 reads SQIVND (reference sequence). The CDR3 runs 14 residues. The V and J ends lost 5 bases and 2 bases, in that order; junction bases with no gene match: 2.

V usage is TRBV14 and J usage is TRBJ2-3, with 7 bases aligning to TRBD1. Germline CDR1 reads SGHDN; CDR2 reads FVKESK. Trimming cost V 0 bases and J 2 bases; bases outside gene matches: 5. This CDR3 is built from 16 residues. CDR3 amino acids: CASSQEPTGATDTQYF. The DNA for the CDR3 is TGTGCCAGCAGCCAAGAACCAACAGGGGCCACAGATACGCAGTATTTT.

The CDR3 is CASSSGTSGSGTQYF. In DNA, the CDR3 is TGTGCCAGCTCATCTGGGACTAGCGGGAGCGGGACCCAGTACTTC. This chain joins TRBV18 and TRBJ2-5; TRBD2 matches 14 bases. Trimming took 5 bases from V and 7 from J; bases not matched to a gene: 6. CDR1 and CDR2 from the germline V gene are KGHSH and LQKENI. The CDR3 spans 15 residues.

The CDR3: CASSVSGLAGAGSYNEQFF. CDR3 DNA sequence: TGTGCCAGCAGTGTGAGTGGCCTAGCGGGAGCGGGCTCCTACAATGAGCAGTTCTTC. V and J are TRBV2 and TRBJ2-1, with 10 bases fitting TRBD2. V lost 4 bases to trimming and J lost 0 bases; unmatched junction nucleotides: 12. The CDR3 contains 19 residues. Germline V gene sequence: CDR1 SNHLY, CDR2 FYNNEI.

The table lists this clone with a few counts. The V call is TRBV9, the J call TRBJ2-1; D is possibly TRBD1 (5 bases). CDR3 length equals 15 residues. V dropped 0 bases and J dropped 0 bases, with 7 bases sitting between them. Germline V gene data show CDR1 as SGDLS and CDR2 as YYNGEE. CDR3 residues: CASSVGQSSYNEQFF. The CDR3 DNA is TGTGCCAGCAGCGTAGGACAGAGCTCCTACAATGAGCAGTTCTTC.

This chain connects TRBV7-9 to TRBJ1-2, with a possible D match to TRBD1 (6 bases). The CDR3 totals 14 residues. Germline CDR1 is SEHNR and CDR2 is FQNEAQ (reference sequence). V was trimmed by 5 bases and J by 8 bases, leaving 18 bases between them. The CDR3: CASSGGQPLEGYTF. CDR3 DNA: TGTGCCAGCAGCGGGGGACAACCGCTGGAGGGCTACACCTTC.

V gene TRBV5-1 combines with J gene TRBJ2-7; possibly TRBD1 for D (6 bases). The V end was cut by 1 base, the J end by 4 bases, with 15 bases between. Germline-derived CDR1 and CDR2 are SGHRS and YFSETQ. The length of the CDR3 is 15 residues. Here the CDR3 reads CASSLLGDTRYEQYF. CDR3 bases: TGCGCCAGCAGCTTGTTAGGGGACACCCGTTACGAGCAGTACTTC.

In this sample, this clone turned up once. J is TRBJ1-1 and V is TRBV7-9; 9 nucleotides line up with TRBD1. Germline V lookup: CDR1 SEHNR, CDR2 FQNEAQ (reference sequence). The CDR3 is 14 residues long. The ends lost 1 base at V and 6 bases at J; junction bases unmatched: 3. In DNA form, the CDR3 reads TGTGCCAGCAGCTTAGACAGGGGGCAGGCTGAAGCTTTCTTT. This codes for CASSLDRGQAEAFF.

The chain joins TRBV7-2 to TRBJ2-1, with 13 bases matching TRBD2. Trimming cost V 4 bases and J 10 bases; bases outside gene matches: 7. The CDR3 totals 15 residues. Germline loops: CDR1 SGHTA, CDR2 FQGNSA. As DNA, the CDR3 is TGTGCCAGCAGCTCAGGACTAGCGGGAGAGAAGGAGCAGTTCTTC. Its protein is CASSSGLAGEKEQFF.

J is TRBJ1-1 and V is TRBV7-9; D is perhaps TRBD1 (6 bases). V dropped 1 base and J dropped 1 base, with 19 bases sitting between them. This CDR3 has 18 residues. CDR1 and CDR2 from the germline V gene are SEHNR and FQNEAQ (reference sequence). CDR3 sequence reads: CASSLGRGAFFRNTEAFF. In nucleotides, the CDR3 is TGTGCCAGCAGCTTAGGGCGGGGGGCATTTTTTCGGAACACTGAAGCTTTCTTT.

The gene calls are TRBV27 and TRBJ2-7, with TRBD1 matching over 8 bases. Germline V lookup: CDR1 MNHEY, CDR2 SMNVEV (reference sequence). The V and J ends lost 3 bases and 0 bases, in that order; junction bases with no gene match: 4. The CDR3 sequence is 15 residues long. The CDR3 reads CASSFRTGRSYEQYF. The CDR3, as DNA: TGTGCCAGCAGTTTCAGGACAGGGCGCTCCTACGAGCAGTACTTC.

This clone has a handful of counts. The chain recombines TRBV16 with TRBJ2-1; the match to TRBD2 covers 7 bases. The V segment lost 0 bases and the J segment 4 bases; nucleotides outside the gene matches: 3. The length of the CDR3 is 15 residues. The germline V gene has CDR1 KGHSY and CDR2 FQNENV. This chain's CDR3 is CASSQSGGSYNEQFF. In DNA form, the CDR3 reads TGTGCCAGCAGCCAATCGGGGGGGAGTTACAATGAGCAGTTCTTC.